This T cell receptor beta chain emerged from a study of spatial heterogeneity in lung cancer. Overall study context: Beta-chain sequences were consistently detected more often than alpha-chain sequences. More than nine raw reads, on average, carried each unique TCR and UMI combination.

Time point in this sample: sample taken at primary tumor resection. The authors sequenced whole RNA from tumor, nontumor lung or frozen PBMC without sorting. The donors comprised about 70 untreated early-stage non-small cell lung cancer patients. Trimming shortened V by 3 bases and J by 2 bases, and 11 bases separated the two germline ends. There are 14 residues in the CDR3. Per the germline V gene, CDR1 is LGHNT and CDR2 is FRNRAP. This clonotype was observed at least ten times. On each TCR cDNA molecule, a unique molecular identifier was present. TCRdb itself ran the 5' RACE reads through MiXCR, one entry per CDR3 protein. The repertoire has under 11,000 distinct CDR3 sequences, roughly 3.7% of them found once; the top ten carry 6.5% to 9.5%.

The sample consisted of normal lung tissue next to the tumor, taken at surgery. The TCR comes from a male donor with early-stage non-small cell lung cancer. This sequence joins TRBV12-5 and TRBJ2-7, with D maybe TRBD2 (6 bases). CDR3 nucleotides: TGTGCTAGTGGTTTTAGTGGGGGGACCTACGAGCAGTACTTC. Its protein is CASGFSGGTYEQYF.